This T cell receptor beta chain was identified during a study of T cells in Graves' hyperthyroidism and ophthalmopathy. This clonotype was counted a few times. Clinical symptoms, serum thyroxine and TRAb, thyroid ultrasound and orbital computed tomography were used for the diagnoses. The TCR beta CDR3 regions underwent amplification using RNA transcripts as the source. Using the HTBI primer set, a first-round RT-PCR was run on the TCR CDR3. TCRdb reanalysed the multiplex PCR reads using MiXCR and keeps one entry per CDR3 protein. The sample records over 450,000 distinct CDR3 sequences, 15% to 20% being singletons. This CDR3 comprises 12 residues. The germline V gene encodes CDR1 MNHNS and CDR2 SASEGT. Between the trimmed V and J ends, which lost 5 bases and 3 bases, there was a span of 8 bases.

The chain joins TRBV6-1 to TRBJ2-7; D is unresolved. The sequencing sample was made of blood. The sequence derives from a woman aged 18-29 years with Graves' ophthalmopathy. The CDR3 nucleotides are TGTGCCAGCAGTCCTTTGAACTACGAGCAGTACTTC. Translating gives CASSPLNYEQYF.